This T cell receptor beta chain emerged from a study of lymphopenia after photon versus proton radiotherapy. Whole-study findings and limits: A bigger post-nadir fall in TCR diversity correlated inversely with survival time in deceased patients. Survival link was tested only in deceased patients; proton benefit remains a possibility. Under photons, naive T cells and diversity fell while effector/memory populations rose. Post-nadir diversity loss with photons came from oligoclonal expansion, particularly CD8+ Temra cells.

The CDR3 totals 13 residues. V was trimmed by 4 bases and J by 8 bases, leaving 14 bases between them. In germline, CDR1 is KGHSH, CDR2 LQKENI. Measured with immunoSEQ multiplex PCR; TCRdb has only the in-frame clones, and not every one. The sample shows tens of thousands of clones, approximately 92% of them seen only once. This clone was detected only once. Its antigen is not identified. This clonotype was obtained from a woman aged 40 to 49 with cholangiocarcinoma. The J gene is TRBJ1-2, the V gene TRBV18, with TRBD1 as a possible D gene (6 bases). The material sequenced was peripheral blood, taken from a patient treated with photon-based radiotherapy. The CDR3 DNA follows: TGTGCCAGCTCACTTGACAGGCTGTGGGGCTACACCTTC. Residues: CASSLDRLWGYTF.